These T cell receptor beta chains were read from a single sample in a study of cytomegalovirus exposure and HLA in healthy donors. Clones were sequenced by immunoSEQ multiplex PCR, and TCRdb holds only the in-frame ones, with some missing. Among about 160,000 clones listed, about 73% were seen once. The sequenced material came from PBMCs. The receptors shown here come from a woman aged 40 to 50 in good health and CMV-seronegative. CDR3s leave out the opening cysteine and the closing phenylalanine or tryptophan. The order of the fields is J gene, V gene, CDR3 protein.

TRBJ2-7,TRBV5-4,ASSLPGSHEQY
TRBJ1-6,TRBV6-5,ASSPPGGGSPLH
TRBJ1-3,TRBV10-3,AISDGDRITGNTIY
TRBJ2-4,TRBV5-4,ASSPTRDSKNIQY
TRBJ1-1,TRBV6-5,ASSYTTGAEAF
TRBJ2-3,TRBV7-8,ASSFENRADTQY
TRBJ1-2,TRBV2,ASTMEVPAYGYT
TRBJ2-3,TRBV27,ASSLLERAAQY
TRBJ2-1,TRBV27,ASSLGRTGLF
TRBJ2-3,TRBV6-4,ASSDLPQADTQY
TRBJ1-4,TRBV6-1,ASSEANRWRPEKLF
TRBJ1-1,TRBV28,ASGRQWQAEAF
TRBJ1-1,TRBV14,ASSQDLRLNTEAF
TRBJ1-2,TRBV6-5,ATRQGSNYGYT
TRBJ2-3,TRBV5-4,ASSLGLAGGQADTQY
TRBJ2-5,TRBV25-1,ASSEYRGQGTQY
TRBJ1-6,TRBV2,ATADSSSYNSPLH
TRBJ1-1,TRBV9,ASRRGTAYTEAF
TRBJ1-3,TRBV4-1,ASSHHSGNTIY
TRBJ1-3,TRBV4-1,ASSQDVSLRTGSGNTIY
TRBJ1-2,TRBV9,ASSVPGGSGYT
TRBJ2-5,TRBV5-1,ASSLVAGAPQETQY
TRBJ2-1,TRBV7-9,ASSSERGFHRNEQF
TRBJ1-5,TRBV18,ASSPPGGSNQPQH
TRBJ1-1,TRBV18,ASSFTTDPEAF
TRBJ2-1,TRBV5-4,ASSLWSGWNEQF
TRBJ1-6,TRBV19,ASTKDRTNSPLH
TRBJ2-3,TRBV6-5,ASSPRGSTDTQY